What follows are 9 T cell receptor beta chains derived from one specimen sequenced in a study of Graves' ophthalmopathy and Graves' hyperthyroidism. RNA transcripts were the template, and TCR beta CDR3 regions were amplified from them. Investigators did first-round RT-PCR with HTBI primers, then second-round multiplex PCR. Each CDR3 protein gets one entry after TCRdb re-called the multiplex PCR reads with MiXCR. The sample yields around 1.1 million distinct CDR3 sequences, roughly two fifths seen once. Specimen: peripheral blood or thyroid tissue (not recorded which). The receptors derive from an adult man with Graves' hyperthyroidism.

This chain joins TRBV29-1 and TRBJ2-5; 7 bases line up with TRBD2. Losses at the gene ends were 2 bases for V and 5 bases for J; bases not matched to a gene: 2. Germline V gene lookup returns CDR1 SQVTM and CDR2 ANQGSEA. The CDR3 extends over 12 amino acids. Here the CDR3 DNA reads TGCAGCGTTGAATGGGAGGGGGAGACCCAGTACTTC. Translated, it gives CSVEWEGETQYF.

CDR3 in amino acids: CASSTRTGSLSGNTF. As DNA, the CDR3 is TGTGCCAGCAGCACTAGGACAGGGTCCCTCTCTGGAAACACCTTC. The rearrangement uses TRBV7-6 and TRBJ1-2; TRBD1 aligns across 8 bases. Germline assignment: CDR1 SGHVS and CDR2 FNYEAQ. Trimming cost V 5 bases and J 12 bases; bases outside gene matches: 17. The CDR3 consists of 15 residues. Complete variable domain (other parts from reference TRBV7-6 and TRBJ1-2): GAGVSQSPRYKVTKRGQDVALRCDPISGHVSLYWYRQALGQGPEFLTYFNYEAQQDKSGLPNDRFSAERPEGSISTLTIQRTEQRDSAMYRCASSTRTGSLSGNTFGSGTRLTVV.

The V call is TRBV15, the J call TRBJ1-4, with D possibly TRBD1 on 6 matching bases. The V end lost 9 bases, the J end lost 0 bases, and 8 bases lay between the germline ends. The CDR3 spans 13 residues. CDR1 and CDR2 (germline): LNHNV, YYDKDF (reference sequence). CDR3 sequence: CATRTATNEKLFF. CDR3 DNA sequence: TGTGCCACGCGGACAGCAACTAATGAAAAACTGTTTTTT. Looking up the rest from reference TRBV15 and TRBJ1-4 gives the full variable domain: DAMVIQNPRYQVTQFGKPVTLSCSQTLNHNVMYWYQQKSSQAPKLLFHYYDKDFNNEADTPDNFQSRRPNTSFCFLDIRSPGLGDTAMYLCATRTATNEKLFFGSGTQLSVL.

This clonotype has only a few counts. The CDR3 sequence is CASSQRSMGTGELFF. The CDR3 DNA is TGCGCCAGCAGCCAAAGATCTATGGGTACCGGGGAGCTGTTTTTT. This chain links TRBV4-3 with TRBJ2-2; D remains ambiguous. V was trimmed by 2 bases and J by 5 bases, leaving 12 bases between them. This CDR3 comprises 15 residues. Germline CDR1 reads LGHNA; CDR2 reads YSLEER.

Only a few counts were recorded for this clonotype. The chain joins TRBV7-8 to TRBJ2-7; 10 positions match TRBD1. J gave up 4 bases and V 5 bases, and 5 bases lay outside the gene matches. CDR1 SGHVS and CDR2 FQNEAQ come from the germline V gene. The CDR3 is 14 amino acids. The CDR3 nucleotides read TGTGCCAGCAGCCAGACAGGGGGCAGGTACGAGCAGTACTTC. This gives the protein CASSQTGGRYEQYF.

In its sample, this clonotype was seen many times. The chain combines TRBV2 with TRBJ2-7; perhaps D is TRBD1 or TRBD2 (5 bases each). Deletions cut 8 bases from V and 6 bases from J, with 20 bases between. This CDR3 is built from 14 residues. CDR1 is SNHLY, CDR2 FYNNEI, per germline. CDR3 residues: CASVGDRLGREQYF. For the CDR3, the DNA is TGTGCCAGCGTGGGGGACCGTTTGGGGCGCGAGCAGTACTTC.

This clonotype came up many times. The chain employs TRBV9 and TRBJ2-7; D perhaps matches TRBD2 (6 bases). CDR3 length equals 15 residues. V was cut by 2 bases and J by 2 bases, with 14 bases left in between. Germline values: CDR1 SGDLS, CDR2 YYNGEE. CDR3 DNA sequence: TGTGCCAGCAGCGTTGGCGGGACGGCGACCTACGAGCAGTACTTC. It codes for CASSVGGTATYEQYF. Variable domain in full (rest from reference TRBV9 and TRBJ2-7): DSGVTQTPKHLITATGQRVTLRCSPRSGDLSVYWYQQSLDQGLQFLIQYYNGEERAKGNILERFSAQQFPDLHSELNLSSLELGDSALYFCASSVGGTATYEQYFGPGTRLTVT.

The CDR3 sequence is CAWSGDRGKDQHF. CDR3 DNA: TGTGCCTGGAGCGGGGACAGGGGGAAGGATCAGCATTTT. The chain employs TRBV30 and TRBJ1-5; 11 bases fit TRBD1. V lost 3 bases to trimming and J lost 13 bases; unmatched junction nucleotides: 8. The germline V gene has CDR1 GTSNPN and CDR2 SVGIG (reference sequence). The CDR3 runs to 13 residues.

A remark on this clonotype: The junction differs from germline at one of its ends, possibly a read error. This chain links TRBV7-2 with TRBJ1-2, with D uncertain. The CDR3 extends over 14 amino acids. The V gene's germline CDR1 is SGHTA and CDR2 FQGNSA. The CDR3 DNA reads TGTGCCAGCACCTTAGAGGGCAGATACTATGGCTACACCTTC. Protein: CASTLEGRYYGYTF.